This T cell receptor beta chain was observed in a study of identical twins. The study, taken as a whole, reports: Out-of-frame TCR alpha sharing in monozygotic twins exceeded recombination model predictions. With abundant cord blood beta clonotypes, insertions were fewer; memory repertoires showed no such pattern. Twin pairs had excess sharing that was weaker in beta out-of-frame sequences.

This CDR3 comprises 15 residues. CDR1 is MNHEY, CDR2 SMNVEV, per germline (reference sequence). Losses at the gene ends were 6 bases for V and 8 bases for J; bases not matched to a gene: 11. In this sample, this clonotype turned up many times. Its antigen is currently unknown. It was template switching that added a universal primer site, and there were unique molecular identifiers on the cDNA. TCRdb reprocessed the 5' RACE reads via MiXCR and lists one record per CDR3 protein. The repertoire holds 130,000 to 150,000 distinct CDR3 sequences, around 3.6% seen once, with 8.1% in the top ten. The receptor's source is a man aged 18 to 35 in good health. The sample taken for sequencing was memory T cells sorted from blood. This rearrangement joins TRBV27 to TRBJ2-1; TRBD1 aligns across 9 bases. This chain's CDR3 is CASSRWDRVVDEQFF. The DNA of the CDR3 is TGTGCCAGCAGCCGCTGGGACAGGGTAGTCGATGAGCAGTTCTTC.